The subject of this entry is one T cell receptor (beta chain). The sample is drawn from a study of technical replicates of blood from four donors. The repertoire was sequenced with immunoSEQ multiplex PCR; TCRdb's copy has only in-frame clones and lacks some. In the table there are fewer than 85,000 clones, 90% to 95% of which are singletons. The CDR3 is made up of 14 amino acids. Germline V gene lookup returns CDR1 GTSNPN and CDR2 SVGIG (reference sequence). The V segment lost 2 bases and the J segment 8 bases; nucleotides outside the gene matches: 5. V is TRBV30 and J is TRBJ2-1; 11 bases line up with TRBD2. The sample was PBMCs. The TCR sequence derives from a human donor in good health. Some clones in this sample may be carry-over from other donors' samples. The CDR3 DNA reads TGTGCCTGGAGTTTGACTAGCGGGATAGATGAGCAGTTCTTC. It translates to CAWSLTSGIDEQFF. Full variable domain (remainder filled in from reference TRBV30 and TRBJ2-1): SQTIHQWPATLVQPVGSPLSLECTVEGTSNPNLYWYRQAAGRGLQLLFYSVGIGQISSEVPQNLSASRPQDRQFILSSKKLLLSDSGFYLCAWSLTSGIDEQFFGPGTRLTVL.